These 30 T cell receptor beta chains originate from one sample sequenced in a study of cytomegalovirus exposure and HLA in healthy donors. Produced via immunoSEQ multiplex PCR; TCRdb's table is partial and in-frame only. The sample contains about 220,000 clones, approximately 90% of which appear only once. Sequencing was done on a sample of PBMCs. The receptors were sampled from a woman under 30 in good health and CMV-seronegative.

The rearrangement links TRBV5-1 to TRBJ1-2, with D perhaps TRBD1 (5 bases). This CDR3 is built from 13 residues. V dropped 4 bases and J dropped 8 bases, with 15 bases sitting between them. Germline V CDR1 and CDR2: SGHRS, YFSETQ. In DNA form, the CDR3 reads TGCGCCAGCAGCCCGGACACTAAACAAGGCTACACCTTC. Translated, it gives CASSPDTKQGYTF.

V usage is TRBV9 and J usage is TRBJ1-2, with 7 bases matching TRBD1. J gave up 1 base and V 3 bases, and 9 bases lay outside the gene matches. Looked up from germline, CDR1 is SGDLS and CDR2 is YYNGEE. This CDR3 has 16 amino acids. The CDR3 bases are TGTGCCAGCAGCGCCCGCGGGACAGACTTTAACTATGGCTACACCTTC. It translates to CASSARGTDFNYGYTF.

The CDR3 coding sequence is TGCGCCAGCAGTGGGGGACAGGGAGGCTACGAGCAGTACTTC. This sequence encodes CASSGGQGGYEQYF. The rearrangement joins TRBV10-1 to TRBJ2-7; 9 bases are shared with TRBD1. CDR1 WNHNN and CDR2 SYGVQD come from the germline V gene (reference sequence). V dropped 4 bases and J dropped 3; count of bases not matched to a gene: 4. CDR3 size: 14 residues.

V usage is TRBV5-4 and J usage is TRBJ1-4, with D possibly being TRBD1 (6 bases). From germline, CDR1 is SGHNT and CDR2 YYREEE (reference sequence). The length of the CDR3 is 14 residues. Between the trimmed V and J ends, which lost 4 bases and 5 bases, there was a span of 12 bases. In DNA form, the CDR3 reads TGTGCCAGCAGCCCGGGACACTACAATGAAAAACTGTTTTTT. It is translated as CASSPGHYNEKLFF.

The chain has TRBV2 and TRBJ2-1, with TRBD1 matching over 8 bases. Germline V gives CDR1 SNHLY, CDR2 FYNNEI. The junction had 14 bases not matched to a gene; V was cut back by 0 bases and J by 4 bases. The CDR3 covers 19 residues. The CDR3 sequence is CASSEARQGPGRRYNEQFF. The CDR3 nucleotides are TGTGCCAGCAGTGAAGCTAGACAGGGGCCCGGAAGAAGATACAATGAGCAGTTCTTC. Using reference TRBV2 and TRBJ2-1 for the parts outside the CDR3, the full variable domain is EPEVTQTPSHQVTQMGQEVILRCVPISNHLYFYWYRQILGQKVEFLVSFYNNEISEKSEIFDDQFSVERPDGSNFTLKIRSTKLEDSAMYFCASSEARQGPGRRYNEQFFGPGTRLTVL.

The rearrangement joins TRBV19 to TRBJ1-1, with D possibly matching TRBD1 (5 bases). Trimming took 1 base from V and 0 from J, leaving 12 bases between them. This CDR3 has 16 residues. CDR1 and CDR2 from the germline V gene are LNHDA and SQIVND (reference sequence). The CDR3 DNA reads TGTGCCAGTAGTATAGTGGAAGCAGGGTTGAACACTGAAGCTTTCTTT. Its translation is CASSIVEAGLNTEAFF.

The chain recombines TRBV5-1 with TRBJ2-2; D gene ambiguous. The CDR3 totals 15 residues. CDR1 is SGHRS, CDR2 YFSETQ, per germline. V lost 3 bases, J lost 4 bases, and 13 bases lay in between. The CDR3 DNA reads as TGCGCCAGCAGCTCGAGAGCAGCAGGCACCGGGGAGCTGTTTTTT. Translating gives CASSSRAAGTGELFF.

Worth noting for this clone: At the DNA level, this CDR3 is encoded by other sequences in the same sample as well. This chain connects TRBV28 to TRBJ2-7; D remains ambiguous. Trimming cost V 3 bases and J 4 bases, with 4 bases left between them. CDR1 is MDHEN, CDR2 SYDVKM, per germline. There are 11 residues in the CDR3. DNA of the CDR3: TGTGCCAGCAGTTTTTATTACGAGCAGTACTTC. It translates to CASSFYYEQYF. Filled out from reference TRBV28 and TRBJ2-7, the complete variable domain reads DVKVTQSSRYLVKRTGEKVFLECVQDMDHENMFWYRQDPGLGLRLIYFSYDVKMKEKGDIPEGYSVSREKKERFSLILESASTNQTSMYLCASSFYYEQYFGPGTRLTVT.

The chain links TRBV12-5 to TRBJ2-5; TRBD2 matches at 7 bases. The CDR3 contains 16 residues. The V and J ends lost 4 bases and 2 bases, in that order; junction bases with no gene match: 10. Germline assignment: CDR1 LGHNT and CDR2 FRNRAP. The chain's CDR3 is CASGWYSGRKQETQYF. The CDR3, as DNA: TGTGCTAGTGGTTGGTACTCCGGGAGGAAACAAGAGACCCAGTACTTC.

The chain has TRBV30 and TRBJ1-4; 12 positions match TRBD1. The CDR3 length is 14 residues. Looked up from germline, CDR1 is GTSNPN and CDR2 is SVGIG (reference sequence). Trimming at V came to 5 bases and at J to 4 bases, leaving 2 bases not matched to a gene. Here the CDR3 DNA reads TGTGCCTGGGGGACAGGGGGCTATAATGAAAAACTGTTTTTT. Translation gives CAWGTGGYNEKLFF.

The CDR3 DNA follows: TGTGCCTGGAGTCCTAAGGGGCAGGGAAATCAGCCCCAGCATTTT. This sequence encodes CAWSPKGQGNQPQHF. The chain joins TRBV30 to TRBJ1-5, with D possibly being TRBD1 (5 bases). With 2 bases removed from V and 4 bases from J, the gap between germline ends came to 15 bases. CDR1 and CDR2 from the germline V gene are GTSNPN and SVGIG (reference sequence). The CDR3 runs to 15 residues.

V usage is TRBV27 and J usage is TRBJ2-1; TRBD2 agrees at 13 bases. Germline CDR1 and CDR2: MNHEY and SMNVEV (reference sequence). The CDR3 runs to 15 residues. V shed 4 bases and J 7 bases; nucleotides not matched to a gene: 4. The DNA for the CDR3 is TGTGCCAGCAGTTCCTCGACTAGCGGGAGGAATGAGCAGTTCTTC. It codes for CASSSSTSGRNEQFF.

The chain links TRBV6-6 to TRBJ1-2; TRBD1 is a possible D gene (5 bases). CDR3 size: 14 residues. CDR1 is MNHNY and CDR2 is SVGAGI in the germline V gene (reference sequence). Trimming pared 4 bases from V and 4 bases from J, leaving 13 bases between. CDR3 DNA: TGTGCCAGCAGTTCTTCAGGGTCCTCCTATGGCTACACCTTC. It specifies CASSSSGSSYGYTF.

This chain links TRBV5-6 with TRBJ2-6, with unresolved D. V lost 0 bases, J lost 2 bases, and 3 bases lay in between. This CDR3 region has 14 residues. Looked up from germline, CDR1 is SGHDT and CDR2 is YYEEEE. CDR3 nucleotide sequence: TGTGCCAGCAGCTTGGCCACTGGGGCCAACGTCCTGACTTTC. This gives the protein CASSLATGANVLTF.

This clone was detected only once. The chain has TRBV30 and TRBJ2-7; maybe TRBD1 (5 bases). Germline loops: CDR1 GTSNPN, CDR2 SVGIG (reference sequence). The germline V and J ends were trimmed by 4 bases and 2 bases, with 12 bases remaining between them. CDR3 length: 13 residues. This CDR3 reads CAWTPQDTYEQYF. The CDR3 nucleotides are TGTGCCTGGACCCCCCAGGACACCTACGAGCAGTACTTC.

This sequence joins TRBV2 and TRBJ2-1; 10 bases align to TRBD2. V lost 11 bases to trimming and J lost 9 bases; unmatched junction nucleotides: 13. This CDR3 spans 14 amino acids. Germline loops: CDR1 SNHLY, CDR2 FYNNEI. CDR3 loop: CAAEGSGRGGEQFF. CDR3 sequence (DNA): TGTGCCGCCGAAGGGAGCGGGAGGGGGGGTGAGCAGTTCTTC. Filled out from reference TRBV2 and TRBJ2-1, the complete variable domain reads EPEVTQTPSHQVTQMGQEVILRCVPISNHLYFYWYRQILGQKVEFLVSFYNNEISEKSEIFDDQFSVERPDGSNFTLKIRSTKLEDSAMYFCAAEGSGRGGEQFFGPGTRLTVL.

The chain has TRBV27 and TRBJ2-7; no clear D gene. CDR3 length: 11 residues. Between the trimmed V and J ends, which lost 3 bases and 3 bases, there was a span of 3 bases. Germline V CDR1 and CDR2: MNHEY, SMNVEV (reference sequence). The CDR3 nucleotides are TGTGCCAGCAGTTTCAACTACGAGCAGTACTTC. Translation gives CASSFNYEQYF.

The table lists this clone with a count of one. The chain uses TRBV7-8 and TRBJ2-7; tentatively, D is TRBD1 (6 bases). CDR3 length: 17 residues. Trimming cost V 2 bases and J 3 bases, with 20 bases left between them. CDR1 and CDR2 (germline): SGHVS, FQNEAQ. The CDR3 DNA is TGTGCCAGCAGCTTAACATTCAGACAGGTAAAACACTACGAGCAGTACTTC. This codes for CASSLTFRQVKHYEQYF.

The chain couples TRBV9 to TRBJ2-7; 9 positions match TRBD2. CDR3 length: 15 residues. Unmatched junction bases numbered 12, after V lost 4 bases and J lost 7 bases. CDR1 and CDR2 (germline): SGDLS, YYNGEE. As DNA, the CDR3 is TGTGCCAGCAGCCCCCGAGCGGGAGGAGGCTGGGAGCAGTACTTC. Its protein product is CASSPRAGGGWEQYF.

The rearrangement joins TRBV5-1 to TRBJ2-1, with 9 bases aligning to TRBD1. V was pared by 4 bases and J by 4 bases, with 3 bases of the junction left unmatched. This CDR3 contains 14 residues. Germline CDR1 SGHRS, CDR2 YFSETQ. CDR3 bases: TGCGCCAGCAGCATGGACAGGGGATACAATGAGCAGTTCTTC. This gives the protein CASSMDRGYNEQFF.

The chain is built from TRBV28 and TRBJ1-1, with D perhaps TRBD1 (6 bases). The length of the CDR3 is 13 residues. Per germline, CDR1 MDHEN and CDR2 SYDVKM. The V gene lost 5 bases and the J gene lost 3 bases, with 10 bases spanning the gap. The CDR3 coding sequence is TGTGCCAGCAGTCGGGGGGCCGACACTGAAGCTTTCTTT. Its protein is CASSRGADTEAFF.

The V call is TRBV4-1, the J call TRBJ2-2; no reliable D call. The germline gives CDR1 MGHRA, CDR2 YSYEKL. The CDR3 contains 16 residues. V lost 3 bases and J lost 6, with 17 bases in between. CDR3 sequence reads: CASSQIGSGWAGELFF. CDR3 nucleotide sequence: TGCGCCAGCAGCCAGATTGGGTCGGGTTGGGCCGGGGAGCTGTTTTTT.

This clone was recorded only once. This rearrangement joins TRBV30 to TRBJ1-1; TRBD1 matches 7 bases. CDR1 and CDR2 (germline): GTSNPN, SVGIG (reference sequence). CDR3 length: 15 residues. The ends lost 4 bases at V and 1 base at J; junction bases unmatched: 9. The CDR3 nucleotides are TGTGCCTGGACCCGACTAGGACAGGCGAACACTGAAGCTTTCTTT. Its protein is CAWTRLGQANTEAFF. Combining the CDR3 with reference TRBV30 and TRBJ1-1 gives the whole variable domain SQTIHQWPATLVQPVGSPLSLECTVEGTSNPNLYWYRQAAGRGLQLLFYSVGIGQISSEVPQNLSASRPQDRQFILSSKKLLLSDSGFYLCAWTRLGQANTEAFFGQGTRLTVV.

The rearrangement links TRBV29-1 to TRBJ2-1; the match to TRBD2 covers 8 bases. This CDR3 comprises 14 residues. CDR1 and CDR2 (germline): SQVTM, ANQGSEA. Trimming cost V 4 bases and J 3 bases; bases outside gene matches: 5. The CDR3: CSVAGREVYNEQFF. CDR3 bases: TGCAGCGTTGCGGGGCGGGAGGTCTACAATGAGCAGTTCTTC.

V usage is TRBV27 and J usage is TRBJ2-2, with 10 bases fitting TRBD2. V shed 6 bases, J shed 6 bases, and the junction held 4 bases outside the gene matches. Germline CDR1 is MNHEY and CDR2 is SMNVEV (reference sequence). The CDR3 loop spans 14 amino acids. The CDR3 is CASRPSGSPGELFF. As DNA, the CDR3 is TGTGCCAGCAGGCCTAGCGGGAGCCCCGGGGAGCTGTTTTTT.

This chain links TRBV7-9 with TRBJ1-2; D remains ambiguous. CDR1 is SEHNR, CDR2 FQNEAQ, per germline (reference sequence). This CDR3 contains 11 residues. Trimming took off 1 base at V and 6 bases at J, with 3 bases between the two ends. The CDR3 DNA reads TGTGCCAGCAGCTTAGGGCATGGCTACACCTTC. Amino acids: CASSLGHGYTF.

With respect to this clone: The same CDR3 can be traced to other DNA sequences in this sample. This chain connects TRBV30 to TRBJ1-2; D uncertain. The CDR3 is made up of 12 amino acids. CDR1 and CDR2 (germline): GTSNPN, SVGIG (reference sequence). V gave up 0 bases and J gave up 4 bases, with 6 bases separating them. The CDR3 bases are TGTGCCTGGAGTGTCCGGGGCTATGGCTACACCTTC. Translated, it gives CAWSVRGYGYTF.

The V gene is TRBV30, the J gene TRBJ2-7; 11 nucleotides agree with TRBD1. The germline gives CDR1 GTSNPN, CDR2 SVGIG (reference sequence). CDR3 length equals 15 residues. Unmatched junction bases numbered 9, after V lost 1 base and J lost 7 bases. The CDR3: CAWSGQGTGGGEQYF. As DNA, the CDR3 is TGTGCCTGGAGTGGACAAGGGACAGGGGGGGGAGAGCAGTACTTC.

The genes are TRBV5-7 and TRBJ1-1; TRBD1 matches at 7 bases. TRBV5-7 counts as an open reading frame of uncertain function. This CDR3 spans 17 amino acids. V gave up 4 bases and J gave up 0 bases; unmatched junction bases: 12. The CDR3 is CASSRRQRQGMNTEAFF. The CDR3 bases are TGTGCCAGCAGCCGACGACAACGACAGGGCATGAACACTGAAGCTTTCTTT.

The chain uses TRBV30 and TRBJ2-7; 10 positions match TRBD2. Germline CDR1 and CDR2: GTSNPN and SVGIG (reference sequence). Trimming took 4 bases from V and 5 from J; bases not matched to a gene: 8. This CDR3 is built from 14 residues. The CDR3 sequence is CAWKASGRVNEQYF. DNA for the CDR3: TGTGCCTGGAAGGCTAGCGGGAGAGTGAACGAGCAGTACTTC.